Listed below are T cell receptor beta chains from one sample, sequenced in a study of T cell responses to AZD1222 COVID-19 vaccine. The assay was immunoSEQ multiplex PCR, and TCRdb's table has in-frame clones only and misses some. The table records under 150,000 clones, 70% to 90% of them present only once. Specimen: peripheral blood, collected on day 0 of AZD1222 vaccination. All receptors derive from an adult in good health. Both conserved end residues are part of each CDR3. D genes are given only for firm matches. Part of the rows lack a size; the others show once, few, many or a class for expanded clones.

V gene	D gene	J gene	clone size	CDR3 DNA	CDR3 protein
TRBV9	NA	TRBJ1-1	few	TGTGCCAGCAGCGCAGGACACCTAGGGAATACTGAAGCTTTCTTT	CASSAGHLGNTEAFF
TRBV7-2	NA	TRBJ1-3	NA	TGTGCCAGCAGCTTAGCGCTAAATGGCCTACTTACCTCTGGAAACACCATATATTTT	CASSLALNGLLTSGNTIYF
TRBV3-1/TRBV3-2	NA	TRBJ2-6	NA	TGTGCCAGCAGCCTGATCTCTGGGGCCAACGTCCTGACTTTC	CASSLISGANVLTF
TRBV20-1	TRBD1	TRBJ2-7	NA	TGCAGTGCTAGTCCTTTCCGGGACAGCAAATCCTACGAGCAGTACTTC	CSASPFRDSKSYEQYF
TRBV19	NA	TRBJ1-1	NA	TGTGCCAGTAGCCCGGGTCACTACATGAACACTGAAGCTTTCTTT	CASSPGHYMNTEAFF
TRBV18	TRBD2	TRBJ2-1	NA	TGTGCCAGCTCACCACCTAGCGGGGGGTACAATGAGCAGTTCTTC	CASSPPSGGYNEQFF
TRBV5-1	NA	TRBJ1-2	NA	TGCGCCAGCAGCGCCGACGGCAAAGGGGGCTACACCTTC	CASSADGKGGYTF
TRBV7-9	NA	TRBJ1-4	NA	TGTGCCAGCATCGACACGTCAACTAATGAAAAACTGTTTTTT	CASIDTSTNEKLFF
TRBV12-5	NA	TRBJ2-5	NA	TGTGCTAGTGGTACCGGACTGACGAACCTACAAGAGACCCAGTACTTC	CASGTGLTNLQETQYF
TRBV11-1	NA	TRBJ2-4	NA	TGTGCCAGTTCAGACATACAAGTAGCCAAAAACATTCAGTACTTC	CASSDIQVAKNIQYF
TRBV19	NA	TRBJ2-1	NA	TGTGCCAGTAGGGACTCCTACAATGAGCAGTTCTTC	CASRDSYNEQFF